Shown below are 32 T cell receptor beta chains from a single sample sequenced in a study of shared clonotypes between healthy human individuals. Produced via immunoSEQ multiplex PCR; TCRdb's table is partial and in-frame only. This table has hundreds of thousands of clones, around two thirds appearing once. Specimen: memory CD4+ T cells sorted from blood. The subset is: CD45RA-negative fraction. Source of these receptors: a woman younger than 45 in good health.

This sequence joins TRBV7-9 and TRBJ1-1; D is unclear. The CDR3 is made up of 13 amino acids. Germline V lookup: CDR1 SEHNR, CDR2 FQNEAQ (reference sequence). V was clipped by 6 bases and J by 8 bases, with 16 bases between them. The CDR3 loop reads CASSPLSDSEAFF. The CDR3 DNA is TGTGCCAGCAGTCCCCTGTCAGATAGCGAAGCTTTCTTT.

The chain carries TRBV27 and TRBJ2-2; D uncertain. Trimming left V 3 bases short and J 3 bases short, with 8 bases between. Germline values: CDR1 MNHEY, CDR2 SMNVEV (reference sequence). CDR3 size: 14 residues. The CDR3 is CASSFRRDTGELFF. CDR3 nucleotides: TGTGCCAGCAGTTTTCGACGGGACACCGGGGAGCTGTTTTTT.

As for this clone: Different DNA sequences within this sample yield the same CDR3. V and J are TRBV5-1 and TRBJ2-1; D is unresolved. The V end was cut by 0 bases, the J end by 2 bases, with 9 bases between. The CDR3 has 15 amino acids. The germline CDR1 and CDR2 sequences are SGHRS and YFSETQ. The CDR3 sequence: CASSLDRVAYNEQFF. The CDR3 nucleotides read TGCGCCAGCAGCTTGGATCGGGTAGCCTACAATGAGCAGTTCTTC.

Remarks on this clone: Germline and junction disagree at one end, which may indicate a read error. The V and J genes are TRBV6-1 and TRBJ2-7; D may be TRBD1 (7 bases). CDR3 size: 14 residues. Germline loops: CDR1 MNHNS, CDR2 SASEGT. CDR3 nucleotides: TGTGCCATCAGTGCGGGACAGACCTCCTACGAGCAGTACTTC. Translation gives CAISAGQTSYEQYF.

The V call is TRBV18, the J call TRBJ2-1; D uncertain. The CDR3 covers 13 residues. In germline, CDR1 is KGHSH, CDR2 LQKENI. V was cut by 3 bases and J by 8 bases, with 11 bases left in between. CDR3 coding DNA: TGTGCCAGCTCACCTCCTCCCCAATATGAGCAGTTCTTC. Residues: CASSPPPQYEQFF.

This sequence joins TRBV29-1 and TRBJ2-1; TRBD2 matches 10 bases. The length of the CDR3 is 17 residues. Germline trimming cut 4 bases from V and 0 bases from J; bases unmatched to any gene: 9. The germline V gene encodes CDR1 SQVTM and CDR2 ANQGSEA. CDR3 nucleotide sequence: TGCAGCGTTGCCGGGACTAGCGATCAGAGCTCCTACAATGAGCAGTTCTTC. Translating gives CSVAGTSDQSSYNEQFF.

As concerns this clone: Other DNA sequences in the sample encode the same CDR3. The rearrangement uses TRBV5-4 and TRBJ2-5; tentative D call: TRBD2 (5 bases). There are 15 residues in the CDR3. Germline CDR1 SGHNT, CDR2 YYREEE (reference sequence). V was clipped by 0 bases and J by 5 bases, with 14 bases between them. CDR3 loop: CASSLAGGPGETQYF. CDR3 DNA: TGTGCCAGCAGCTTGGCTGGTGGCCCGGGGGAGACCCAGTACTTC.

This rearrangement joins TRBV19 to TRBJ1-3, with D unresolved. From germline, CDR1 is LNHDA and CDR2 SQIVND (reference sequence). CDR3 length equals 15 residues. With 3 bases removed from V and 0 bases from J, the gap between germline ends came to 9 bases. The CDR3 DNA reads TGTGCCAGTAGTATTCAGATCAGCTCTGGAAACACCATATATTTT. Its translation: CASSIQISSGNTIYF.

The CDR3 reads CASMTGLSGNTIYF. The CDR3 DNA follows: TGTGCCAGCATGACAGGTCTCTCTGGAAACACCATATATTTT. The rearrangement links TRBV28 to TRBJ1-3; TRBD1 might be the D (6 bases). Germline values: CDR1 MDHEN, CDR2 SYDVKM. V lost 7 bases and J 0 bases, leaving 10 bases between the germline ends. CDR3 length equals 14 residues.

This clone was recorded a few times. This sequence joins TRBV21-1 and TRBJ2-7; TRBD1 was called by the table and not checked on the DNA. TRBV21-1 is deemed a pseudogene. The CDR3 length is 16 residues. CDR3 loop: CASSKGGQTTAYEQYF. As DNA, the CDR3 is TGTGCCAGCAGCAAAGGGGGACAGACGACCGCCTACGAGCAGTACTTC.

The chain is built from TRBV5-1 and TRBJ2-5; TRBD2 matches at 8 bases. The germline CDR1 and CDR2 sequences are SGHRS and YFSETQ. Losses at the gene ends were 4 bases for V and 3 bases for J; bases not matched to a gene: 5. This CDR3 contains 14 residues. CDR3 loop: CASSGGRTKETQYF. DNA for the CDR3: TGCGCCAGCAGCGGCGGGAGGACGAAAGAGACCCAGTACTTC.

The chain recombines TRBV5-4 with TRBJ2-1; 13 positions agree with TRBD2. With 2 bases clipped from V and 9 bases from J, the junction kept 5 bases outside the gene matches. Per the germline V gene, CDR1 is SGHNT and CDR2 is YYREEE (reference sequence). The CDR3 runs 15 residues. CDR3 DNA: TGTGCCAGCAGCTTTACTAGCGGGAGGGCATCTGAGCAGTTCTTC. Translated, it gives CASSFTSGRASEQFF.

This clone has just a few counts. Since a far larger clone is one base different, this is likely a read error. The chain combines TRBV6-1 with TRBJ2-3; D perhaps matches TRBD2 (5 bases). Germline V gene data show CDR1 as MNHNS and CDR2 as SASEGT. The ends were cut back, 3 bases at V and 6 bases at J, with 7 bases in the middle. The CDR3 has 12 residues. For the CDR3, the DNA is TGTGCCAGCAGTGACTCGGGGGATACGCAGTATTTT. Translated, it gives CASSDSGDTQYF.

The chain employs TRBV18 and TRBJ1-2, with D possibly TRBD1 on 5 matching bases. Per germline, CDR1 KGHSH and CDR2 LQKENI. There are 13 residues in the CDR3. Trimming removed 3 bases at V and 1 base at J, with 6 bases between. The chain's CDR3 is CASSPTVNYGYTF. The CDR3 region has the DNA TGTGCCAGCTCACCGACAGTTAACTATGGCTACACCTTC.

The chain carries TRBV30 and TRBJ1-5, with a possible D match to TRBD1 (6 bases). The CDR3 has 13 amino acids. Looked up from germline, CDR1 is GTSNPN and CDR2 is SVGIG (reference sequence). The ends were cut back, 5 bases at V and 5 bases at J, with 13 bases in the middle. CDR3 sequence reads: CAWGDRSDQPQHF. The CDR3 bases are TGTGCCTGGGGTGACAGGTCAGATCAGCCCCAGCATTTT.

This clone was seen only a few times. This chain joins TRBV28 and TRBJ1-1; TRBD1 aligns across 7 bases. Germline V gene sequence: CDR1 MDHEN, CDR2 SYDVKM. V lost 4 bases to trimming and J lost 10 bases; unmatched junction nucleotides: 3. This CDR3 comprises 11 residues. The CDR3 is CASSSTGLAFF. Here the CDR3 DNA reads TGTGCCAGCAGTTCGACAGGGTTAGCTTTCTTT.

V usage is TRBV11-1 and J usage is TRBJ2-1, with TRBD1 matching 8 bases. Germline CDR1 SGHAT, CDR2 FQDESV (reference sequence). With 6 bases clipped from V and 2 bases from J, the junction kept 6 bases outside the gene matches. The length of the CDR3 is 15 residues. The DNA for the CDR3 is TGTGCCAGCAGTCCCGGACAGGGAGCCTACAATGAGCAGTTCTTC. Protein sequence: CASSPGQGAYNEQFF.

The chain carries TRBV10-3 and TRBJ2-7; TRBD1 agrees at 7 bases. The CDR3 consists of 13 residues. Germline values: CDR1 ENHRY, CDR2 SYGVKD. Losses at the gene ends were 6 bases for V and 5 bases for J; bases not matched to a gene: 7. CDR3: CAIRTTGSHEQYF. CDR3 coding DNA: TGTGCCATCAGGACGACAGGGAGCCACGAGCAGTACTTC.

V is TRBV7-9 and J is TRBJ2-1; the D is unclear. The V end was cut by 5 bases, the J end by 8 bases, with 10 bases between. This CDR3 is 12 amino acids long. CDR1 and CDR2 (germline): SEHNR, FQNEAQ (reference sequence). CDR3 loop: CASSPEWDEQFF. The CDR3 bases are TGTGCCAGCAGCCCCGAGTGGGATGAGCAGTTCTTC.

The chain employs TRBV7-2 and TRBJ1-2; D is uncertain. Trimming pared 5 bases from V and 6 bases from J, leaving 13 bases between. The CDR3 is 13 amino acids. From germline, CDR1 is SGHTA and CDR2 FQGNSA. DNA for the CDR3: TGTGCCAGCAGCCCCTACCTTTCGAATGGCTACACCTTC. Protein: CASSPYLSNGYTF.

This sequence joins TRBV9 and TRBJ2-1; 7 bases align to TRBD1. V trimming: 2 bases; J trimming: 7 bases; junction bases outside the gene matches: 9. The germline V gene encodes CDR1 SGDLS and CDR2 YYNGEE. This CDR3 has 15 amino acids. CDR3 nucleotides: TGTGCCAGCAGCGTTCTCGGGACAGAAAATAATGAGCAGTTCTTC. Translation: CASSVLGTENNEQFF.

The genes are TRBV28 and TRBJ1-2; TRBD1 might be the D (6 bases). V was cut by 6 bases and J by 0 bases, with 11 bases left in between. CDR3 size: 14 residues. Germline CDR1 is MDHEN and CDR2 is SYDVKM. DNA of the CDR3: TGTGCCAGCAGGGGGGCGGAAACTAACTATGGCTACACCTTC. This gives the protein CASRGAETNYGYTF.

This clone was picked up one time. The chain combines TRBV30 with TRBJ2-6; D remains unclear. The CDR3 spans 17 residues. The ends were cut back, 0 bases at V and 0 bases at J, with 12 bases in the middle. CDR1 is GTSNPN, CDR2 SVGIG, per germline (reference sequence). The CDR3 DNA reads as TGTGCCTGGAGTGTAATCTTCCAATTCTCTGGGGCCAACGTCCTGACTTTC. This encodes CAWSVIFQFSGANVLTF.

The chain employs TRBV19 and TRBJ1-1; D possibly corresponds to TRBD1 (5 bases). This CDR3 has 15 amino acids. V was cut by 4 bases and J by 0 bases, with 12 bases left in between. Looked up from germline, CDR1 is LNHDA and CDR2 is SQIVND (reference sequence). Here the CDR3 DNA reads TGTGCCAGTAGTACCATTCAGACAGTGAACACTGAAGCTTTCTTT. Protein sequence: CASSTIQTVNTEAFF.

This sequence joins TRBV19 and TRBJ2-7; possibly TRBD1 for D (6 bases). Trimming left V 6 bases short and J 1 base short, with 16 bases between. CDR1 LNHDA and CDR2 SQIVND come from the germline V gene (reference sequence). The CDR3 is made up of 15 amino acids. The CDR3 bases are TGTGCCAGTAGCCCCGTACAGGGTTCGTCCTACGAGCAGTACTTC. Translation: CASSPVQGSSYEQYF.

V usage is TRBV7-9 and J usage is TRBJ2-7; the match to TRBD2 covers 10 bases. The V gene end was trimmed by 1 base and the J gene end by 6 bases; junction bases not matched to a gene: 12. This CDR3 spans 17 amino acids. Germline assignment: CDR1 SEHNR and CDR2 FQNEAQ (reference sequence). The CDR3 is CASSLGTSGTGWGEQYF. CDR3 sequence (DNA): TGTGCCAGCAGCTTAGGTACTAGCGGGACCGGGTGGGGCGAGCAGTACTTC.

The CDR3 DNA reads TGTGCCAGCAGCCGGGACAGGGAGACTGAAGCTTTCTTT. Translated: CASSRDRETEAFF. The chain joins TRBV7-7 to TRBJ1-1; 9 bases agree with TRBD1. Germline trimming cut 5 bases from V and 5 bases from J; bases unmatched to any gene: 3. CDR1 is SSHAT, CDR2 FNYEAQ, per germline (reference sequence). The CDR3 spans 13 residues.

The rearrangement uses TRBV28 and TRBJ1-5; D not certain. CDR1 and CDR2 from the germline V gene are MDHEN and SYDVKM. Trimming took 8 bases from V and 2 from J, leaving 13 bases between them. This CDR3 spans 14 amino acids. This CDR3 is CASAQTSRNQPQHF. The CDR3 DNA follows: TGTGCCAGCGCTCAGACGAGTCGCAATCAGCCCCAGCATTTT. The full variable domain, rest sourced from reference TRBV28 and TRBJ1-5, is DVKVTQSSRYLVKRTGEKVFLECVQDMDHENMFWYRQDPGLGLRLIYFSYDVKMKEKGDIPEGYSVSREKKERFSLILESASTNQTSMYLCASAQTSRNQPQHFGDGTRLSIL.

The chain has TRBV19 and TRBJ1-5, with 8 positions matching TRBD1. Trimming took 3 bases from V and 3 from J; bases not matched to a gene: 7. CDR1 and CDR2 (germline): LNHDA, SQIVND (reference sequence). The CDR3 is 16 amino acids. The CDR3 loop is CASSIFRGQVNQPQHF. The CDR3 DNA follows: TGTGCCAGTAGTATCTTCCGGGGACAGGTCAATCAGCCCCAGCATTTT.

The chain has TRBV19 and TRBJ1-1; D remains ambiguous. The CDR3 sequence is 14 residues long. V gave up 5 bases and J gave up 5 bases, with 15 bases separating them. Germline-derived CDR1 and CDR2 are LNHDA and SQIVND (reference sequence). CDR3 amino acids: CASSEWLRRTEAFF. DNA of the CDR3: TGTGCCAGTAGTGAATGGTTGCGGAGGACTGAAGCTTTCTTT.

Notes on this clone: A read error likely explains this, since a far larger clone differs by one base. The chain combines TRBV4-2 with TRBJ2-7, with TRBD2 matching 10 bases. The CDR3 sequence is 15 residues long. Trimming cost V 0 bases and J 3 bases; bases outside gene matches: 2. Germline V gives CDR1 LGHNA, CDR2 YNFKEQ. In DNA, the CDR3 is TGTGCCAGCAGCCAAGAGGCTAGCGGGAGCTACGAGCAGTACTTC. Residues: CASSQEASGSYEQYF.

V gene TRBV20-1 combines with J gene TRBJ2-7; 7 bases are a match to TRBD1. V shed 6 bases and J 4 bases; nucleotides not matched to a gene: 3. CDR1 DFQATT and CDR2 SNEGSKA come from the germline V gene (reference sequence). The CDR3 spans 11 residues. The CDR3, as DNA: TGCAGTGCCGGACAGGTGTACGAGCAGTACTTC. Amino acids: CSAGQVYEQYF.